These 6 T cell receptor beta chains were sequenced from one sample in a study of blood T cells in healthy people across ages. The authors ran a second PCR of about 6 to 11 cycles using a sample-barcoded 5' primer and a J-beta primer mix. TCRdb analysed the 5' RACE reads with MiXCR anew, one entry per CDR3 protein. Of under 1,100,000 distinct CDR3 sequences in the sample, under 30% were seen once. These same data were also listed under a study on T cells of mothers and their children.

The source material was blood. These receptors all stem from a girl aged 2 to 9 in good health.

This clonotype has a handful of counts. The V and J genes are TRBV2 and TRBJ1-5, with 7 bases aligning to TRBD1. From germline, CDR1 is SNHLY and CDR2 FYNNEI. The CDR3 consists of 13 residues. V was clipped by 8 bases and J by 7 bases; unmatched bases: 8. The DNA for the CDR3 is TGTGCCAGCGGACAGGAGTCGGGCCAGCCCCAGCATTTT. It encodes CASGQESGQPQHF.

The CDR3 DNA sequence: TGCAGCGTGGGGAAGGTAGAAGTTCTAGCCAAAAACATTCAGTACTTC. This codes for CSVGKVEVLAKNIQYF. The genes are TRBV29-1 and TRBJ2-4; D is uncertain. Germline V lookup: CDR1 SQVTM, CDR2 ANQGSEA. The V and J ends lost 6 bases and 0 bases respectively, with 18 bases between them. The CDR3 has 16 residues.

This clonotype was seen a handful of times. The CDR3 protein is CASSFAEKLFF. CDR3 coding DNA: TGTGCCAGCAGTTTTGCTGAAAAACTGTTTTTT. The rearrangement links TRBV12-3 or TRBV12-4 to TRBJ1-4; D gene unclear. Trimming stripped 3 bases from V and 7 bases from J, with 3 bases between. There are 11 residues in the CDR3.

The chain couples TRBV28 to TRBJ2-5; 8 nucleotides agree with TRBD2. The CDR3 has 14 amino acids. V lost 10 bases and J lost 0; bases outside the gene matches: 7. Germline V gene data show CDR1 as MDHEN and CDR2 as SYDVKM. CDR3 residues: CATAGGEYQETQYF. In DNA form, the CDR3 reads TGTGCCACCGCGGGGGGAGAGTACCAAGAGACCCAGTACTTC.

The CDR3 loop reads CASSFTSGGDNEQFF. The CDR3 bases are TGTGCCAGCAGCTTTACTAGCGGAGGGGACAATGAGCAGTTCTTC. The chain couples TRBV7-3 to TRBJ2-1; 8 positions match TRBD2. The ends lost 3 bases at V and 5 bases at J; junction bases unmatched: 6. CDR1 is SGHTA, CDR2 FQGTGA, per germline. The CDR3 is made up of 15 amino acids.

This chain connects TRBV4-3 to TRBJ1-6, with D perhaps TRBD1 (6 bases). This CDR3 has 16 amino acids. Trimming shortened V by 0 bases and J by 4 bases, and 10 bases separated the two germline ends. Looked up from germline, CDR1 is LGHNA and CDR2 is YSLEER. CDR3 DNA sequence: TGCGCCAGCAGCCAAGAGGGGACACAGTATAATTCACCCCTCCACTTT. Its protein is CASSQEGTQYNSPLHF.